This entry is about one T cell receptor (beta chain). Authors' data handling: By means of reference gene primer amplification, nucleated cell counts were estimated. Data came from immunoSEQ multiplex PCR; TCRdb stores just in-frame clones and leaves some out. The D gene and trimming were derived from the DNA, and the V and J assignments and clone size from that table. Counted here are some 87,000 clones, 92% occurring once; the ten biggest clones make up approximately 6%. The length of the CDR3 is 14 residues. Germline CDR1 is SGHDT and CDR2 is YYEEEE. Trimming took off 5 bases at V and 0 bases at J, with 11 bases between the two ends. This entry is derived from a study of blood T cell repertoires in COVID-19. Turning to the study itself: Sites in the United States, Italy and Spain provided acute and convalescent COVID-19 samples. The analysed material was cDNA or gDNA that came from T cells, B-cell-depleted T cells, or PBMCs.

This TCR was recovered from a woman aged 60-75 years with active COVID-19. The chain uses TRBV5-6 and TRBJ1-1; D gene uncertain. The sample comprised peripheral blood. The CDR3 DNA reads TGTGCCAGCAGAGACACCAGGTTGAACACTGAAGCTTTCTTT. Residues: CASRDTRLNTEAFF.